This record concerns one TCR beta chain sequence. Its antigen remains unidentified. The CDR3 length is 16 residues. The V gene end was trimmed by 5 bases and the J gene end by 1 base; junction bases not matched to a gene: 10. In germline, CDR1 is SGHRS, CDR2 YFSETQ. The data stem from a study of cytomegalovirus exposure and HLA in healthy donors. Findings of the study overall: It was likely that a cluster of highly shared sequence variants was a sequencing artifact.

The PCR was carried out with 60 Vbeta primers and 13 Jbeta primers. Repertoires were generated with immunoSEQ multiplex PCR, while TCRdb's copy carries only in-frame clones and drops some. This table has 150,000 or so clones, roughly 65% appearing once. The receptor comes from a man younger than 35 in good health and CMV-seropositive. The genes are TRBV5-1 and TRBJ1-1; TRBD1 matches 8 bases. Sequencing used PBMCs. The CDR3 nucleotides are TGCGCCAGCAGTCCTCCTGGACAGGGTAGGAACACTGAAGCTTTCTTT. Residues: CASSPPGQGRNTEAFF. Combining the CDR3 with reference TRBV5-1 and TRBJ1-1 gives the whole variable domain KAGVTQTPRYLIKTRGQQVTLSCSPISGHRSVSWYQQTPGQGLQFLFEYFSETQRNKGNFPGRFSGRQFSNSRSEMNVSTLELGDSALYLCASSPPGQGRNTEAFFGQGTRLTVV.